Each of the 18 T cell receptor beta chains below was sequenced from the same sample in a study of blood T cell repertoires in COVID-19. TCRdb keeps only in-frame clones here, not all; method: immunoSEQ multiplex PCR. The sample contains about 130,000 clones, roughly 88% of which appear only once. Sequencing used peripheral blood. The receptors here all came from a man in his fifties with acute or convalescent COVID-19.

J is TRBJ1-2 and V is TRBV5-4; 8 nucleotides align to TRBD1. This CDR3 region has 15 residues. In germline, CDR1 is SGHNT, CDR2 YYREEE (reference sequence). Trimming removed 1 base from V and 4 bases from J; junction bases left unmatched: 6. CDR3 amino acids: CASSLRSGGTYGYTF. For the CDR3, the DNA is TGTGCCAGCAGCTTGAGGTCAGGGGGCACCTATGGCTACACCTTC.

The chain has TRBV7-9 and TRBJ1-1; no reliable D call. The CDR3 is 12 residues long. V shed 5 bases and J shed 4 bases, with 8 bases lying between them. The germline CDR1 and CDR2 sequences are SEHNR and FQNEAQ (reference sequence). The chain's CDR3 is CASSLPGTEAFF. CDR3 in DNA: TGTGCCAGCAGCCTGCCGGGCACTGAAGCTTTCTTT. Full variable domain (rest looked up from reference TRBV7-9 and TRBJ1-1): DTGVSQNPRHKITKRGQNVTFRCDPISEHNRLYWYRQTLGQGPEFLTYFQNEAQLEKSRLLSDRFSAERPKGSFSTLEIQRTEQGDSAMYLCASSLPGTEAFFGQGTRLTVV.

The gene calls are TRBV6-2 or TRBV6-3 and TRBJ2-1; the D gene is possibly TRBD1 (8 bases). The CDR3 runs 16 residues. Per germline, CDR1 MNHEY and CDR2 SVGEGT. V was clipped by 4 bases and J by 6 bases, with 19 bases between them. CDR3 nucleotide sequence: TGTGCCAGCAGTTTTATCGGTAACAGGGGGGGCAATGAGCAGTTCTTC. Its translation is CASSFIGNRGGNEQFF.

The V call is TRBV5-1, the J call TRBJ2-2, with 9 bases matching TRBD1. The CDR3 extends over 15 amino acids. Germline assignment: CDR1 SGHRS and CDR2 YFSETQ. The J segment lost 3 bases and the V segment lost 5 bases, leaving 5 bases of the junction unmatched. The CDR3 protein is CASREGQGDTGELFF. The CDR3 DNA is TGCGCCAGCAGGGAGGGACAGGGAGACACCGGGGAGCTGTTTTTT.

V and J are TRBV6-6 and TRBJ1-1; D is possibly TRBD1 (5 bases). Trimming took 2 bases from V and 3 from J, leaving 7 bases between them. The CDR3 totals 13 residues. CDR1 and CDR2 from the germline V gene are MNHNY and SVGAGI (reference sequence). In DNA, the CDR3 is TGTGCCAGCAGTTACGGGGGGTACACTGAAGCTTTCTTT. Amino acids: CASSYGGYTEAFF.

J is TRBJ1-5 and V is TRBV6-6; TRBD1 aligns across 7 bases. V was clipped by 6 bases and J by 0 bases; unmatched bases: 2. CDR1 is MNHNY, CDR2 SVGAGI, per germline (reference sequence). CDR3 length: 14 amino acids. In nucleotides, the CDR3 is TGTGCCAGCAGGTACAGGGGTAGCAATCAGCCCCAGCATTTT. It is translated as CASRYRGSNQPQHF.

V usage is TRBV28 and J usage is TRBJ2-5, with 12 bases aligning to TRBD2. This CDR3 has 19 residues. Germline V lookup: CDR1 MDHEN, CDR2 SYDVKM. V trimming: 2 bases; J trimming: 3 bases; junction bases outside the gene matches: 13. CDR3 DNA: TGTGCCAGCAGTTTAGGCCTGACTAGCGGGAGAGTTGGTGAAGAGACCCAGTACTTC. Amino acids: CASSLGLTSGRVGEETQYF. The entire variable domain, with the rest obtained from reference TRBV28 and TRBJ2-5, is as follows: DVKVTQSSRYLVKRTGEKVFLECVQDMDHENMFWYRQDPGLGLRLIYFSYDVKMKEKGDIPEGYSVSREKKERFSLILESASTNQTSMYLCASSLGLTSGRVGEETQYFGPGTRLLVL.

The genes are TRBV18 and TRBJ2-4; perhaps TRBD2 as D (5 bases). The CDR3 spans 11 residues. Looked up from germline, CDR1 is KGHSH and CDR2 is LQKENI. Trimming took off 3 bases at V and 12 bases at J, with 9 bases between the two ends. CDR3 coding DNA: TGTGCCAGCTCACCGATCCGGGGTCAGTACTTC. This codes for CASSPIRGQYF.

The J gene is TRBJ2-3, the V gene TRBV9; 11 bases line up with TRBD2. The CDR3 runs 16 residues. The germline V gene encodes CDR1 SGDLS and CDR2 YYNGEE. Unmatched junction bases numbered 1, after V lost 0 bases and J lost 1 base. CDR3 bases: TGTGCCAGCAGCGTAGCGGGACTAGCGGGCACAGATACGCAGTATTTT. This sequence encodes CASSVAGLAGTDTQYF.

The CDR3 spells CASSRRGTNLRDTGELFF. CDR3 nucleotides: TGTGCCAGCAGTCGTAGGGGAACGAACCTAAGAGACACCGGGGAGCTGTTTTTT. The rearrangement joins TRBV27 to TRBJ2-2; TRBD1 might be the D (5 bases). V was cut by 5 bases and J by 3 bases, with 22 bases left in between. Germline V CDR1 and CDR2: MNHEY, SMNVEV (reference sequence). This CDR3 is built from 18 residues.

The chain carries TRBV9 and TRBJ1-1; possible D gene TRBD1, 5 bases. The CDR3 has 14 amino acids. CDR1 and CDR2 (germline): SGDLS, YYNGEE. V was pared by 0 bases and J by 8 bases, with 14 bases between. CDR3 sequence: CASSVDGGWREAFF. The CDR3 DNA sequence: TGTGCCAGCAGCGTAGATGGGGGGTGGAGGGAAGCTTTCTTT.

The J gene is TRBJ1-1, the V gene TRBV5-1; 9 bases are shared with TRBD1. The CDR3 is 15 amino acids. J gave up 4 bases and V 2 bases, and 6 bases lay outside the gene matches. Germline V lookup: CDR1 SGHRS, CDR2 YFSETQ. CDR3 region: CASSLLTGGLTEAFF. The CDR3, as DNA: TGCGCCAGCAGCTTACTGACAGGGGGGCTCACTGAAGCTTTCTTT. Full variable domain (rest looked up from reference TRBV5-1 and TRBJ1-1): KAGVTQTPRYLIKTRGQQVTLSCSPISGHRSVSWYQQTPGQGLQFLFEYFSETQRNKGNFPGRFSGRQFSNSRSEMNVSTLELGDSALYLCASSLLTGGLTEAFFGQGTRLTVV.

The chain has TRBV5-8 and TRBJ1-5; D unclear. V was pared by 2 bases and J by 1 base, with 10 bases between. Germline V CDR1 and CDR2: SGHTS, YDEGEE. This CDR3 is 15 amino acids long. The CDR3 protein is CASSFGVRSNQPQHF. CDR3 DNA: TGTGCCAGCAGCTTTGGTGTGAGGAGCAATCAGCCCCAGCATTTT.

J is TRBJ1-4 and V is TRBV5-4, with TRBD1 matching over 8 bases. Germline-derived CDR1 and CDR2 are SGHNT and YYREEE (reference sequence). The CDR3 extends over 15 amino acids. V was pared by 4 bases and J by 3 bases, with 5 bases of the junction left unmatched. In nucleotides, the CDR3 is TGTGCCAGCAGCCGACAGGGGCGGGCTAATGAAAAACTGTTTTTT. This sequence encodes CASSRQGRANEKLFF.

The gene calls are TRBV2 and TRBJ2-7, with TRBD1 matching 7 bases. V shed 2 bases and J 9 bases; nucleotides not matched to a gene: 7. This CDR3 region has 13 residues. Germline assignment: CDR1 SNHLY and CDR2 FYNNEI. DNA of the CDR3: TGTGCCAGCAGTGAACTCGACAGGGTAGGGCAGTACTTC. Translating it yields CASSELDRVGQYF. Together with reference TRBV2 and TRBJ2-7, the CDR3 gives the full variable domain: EPEVTQTPSHQVTQMGQEVILRCVPISNHLYFYWYRQILGQKVEFLVSFYNNEISEKSEIFDDQFSVERPDGSNFTLKIRSTKLEDSAMYFCASSELDRVGQYFGPGTRLTVT.

The J gene is TRBJ1-1, the V gene TRBV5-1; no firm D call. In germline, CDR1 is SGHRS, CDR2 YFSETQ. Trimming removed 2 bases from V and 4 bases from J, with 9 bases in between. There are 13 residues in the CDR3. CDR3 amino acids: CASSFRQGTEAFF. CDR3 coding DNA: TGCGCCAGCAGCTTTCGACAAGGCACTGAAGCTTTCTTT.

DNA for the CDR3: TGTGCCAGCAGCCCCCTAGCACGGTACAATGAGCAGTTCTTC. Its translation: CASSPLARYNEQFF. This chain connects TRBV6-6 to TRBJ2-1; a weak D match, TRBD2 (5 bases). The V and J ends lost 6 bases and 4 bases respectively, with 13 bases between them. CDR3 length equals 14 residues. The V gene's germline CDR1 is MNHNY and CDR2 SVGAGI (reference sequence).

The V gene is TRBV5-4, the J gene TRBJ1-6; 11 bases are shared with TRBD1. The J segment lost 6 bases and the V segment lost 4 bases, leaving 3 bases of the junction unmatched. CDR3 size: 15 residues. Looked up from germline, CDR1 is SGHNT and CDR2 is YYREEE (reference sequence). The CDR3 is CASSPGTGGNSPLHF. As DNA, the CDR3 is TGTGCCAGCAGCCCAGGGACAGGGGGTAATTCACCCCTCCACTTT.